Shown below are 5 T cell receptor beta chains from a single sample sequenced in a study of T-cell memory formation after mild COVID-19. MiXCR was run by TCRdb on the 5' RACE reads, yielding one entry per CDR3 protein. Among 210,000 or so distinct CDR3 sequences listed, approximately 16% were seen once. The source material was PBMCs or a T cell subset sorted from them (not recorded which). The receptors come from an adult woman who had mild COVID-19 (a few samples of this study predate the infection). Cell type and time point are not known.

Only a few counts were recorded for this clonotype. The rearrangement joins TRBV5-4 to TRBJ2-7; 8 bases agree with TRBD1. CDR1 is SGHNT and CDR2 is YYREEE in the germline V gene (reference sequence). The CDR3 extends over 15 amino acids. The V segment lost 4 bases and the J segment 2 bases; nucleotides outside the gene matches: 8. The CDR3 protein is CASSAPGQEPYEQYF. The CDR3 DNA reads TGTGCCAGCAGCGCACCGGGACAGGAGCCCTACGAGCAGTACTTC. Complete variable domain (other parts from reference TRBV5-4 and TRBJ2-7): ETGVTQSPTHLIKTRGQQVTLRCSSQSGHNTVSWYQQALGQGPQFIFQYYREEENGRGNFPPRFSGLQFPNYSSELNVNALELDDSALYLCASSAPGQEPYEQYFGPGTRLTVT.

The chain employs TRBV19 and TRBJ1-5; D remains unclear. There are 17 residues in the CDR3. The V end was cut by 3 bases, the J end by 1 base, with 16 bases between. Germline V gene lookup returns CDR1 LNHDA and CDR2 SQIVND (reference sequence). The CDR3 region has the DNA TGTGCCAGTAGTATTTCAGTAGGGAAGGTGAGCAATCAGCCCCAGCATTTT. It yields the protein CASSISVGKVSNQPQHF.

This clonotype appeared a few times. This chain connects TRBV7-9 to TRBJ2-1, with TRBD2 identical over 12 bases. Per germline, CDR1 SEHNR and CDR2 FQNEAQ (reference sequence). The CDR3 sequence is 19 residues long. V was clipped by 1 base and J by 0 bases; unmatched bases: 7. The CDR3 sequence is CASSLVLAGGPSSYNEQFF. The CDR3 coding sequence is TGTGCCAGCAGCTTAGTCCTAGCGGGAGGGCCGAGCTCCTACAATGAGCAGTTCTTC.

In this sample, this clonotype turned up once. The rearrangement uses TRBV20-1 and TRBJ2-7; D is possibly TRBD1 (8 bases). CDR1 is DFQATT and CDR2 is SNEGSKA in the germline V gene (reference sequence). CDR3 length: 14 amino acids. V lost 2 bases, J lost 4 bases, and 15 bases lay in between. Here the CDR3 DNA reads TGCAGTGCTAGATACGGACAGGGAGGGTACGAGCAGTACTTC. It specifies CSARYGQGGYEQYF.

Only a few counts were recorded for this clonotype. As the CDR3 is not closed by the conserved phenylalanine or tryptophan, this likely results from a read error. The CDR3 bases are TGCAGTGCTGGGGACAGGGGTTTGAGCACAGATACGCAGTATCTT. Translating gives CSAGDRGLSTDTQYL. The chain uses TRBV20-1 and TRBJ2-3; 10 nucleotides match TRBD1. J gave up 0 bases and V 5 bases, and 5 bases lay outside the gene matches. The CDR3 is 15 residues long. The germline V gene encodes CDR1 DFQATT and CDR2 SNEGSKA (reference sequence).